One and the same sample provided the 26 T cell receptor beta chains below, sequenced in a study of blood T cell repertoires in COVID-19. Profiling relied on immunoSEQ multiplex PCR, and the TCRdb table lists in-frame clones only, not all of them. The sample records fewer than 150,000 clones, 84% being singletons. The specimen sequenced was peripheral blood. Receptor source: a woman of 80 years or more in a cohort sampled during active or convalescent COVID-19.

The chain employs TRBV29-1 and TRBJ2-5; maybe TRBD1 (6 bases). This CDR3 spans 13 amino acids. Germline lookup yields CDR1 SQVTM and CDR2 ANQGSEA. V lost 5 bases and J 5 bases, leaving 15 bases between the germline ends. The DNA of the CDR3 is TGCAGCGTTTCTACAGGGCCCAGGGAGACCCAGTACTTC. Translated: CSVSTGPRETQYF.

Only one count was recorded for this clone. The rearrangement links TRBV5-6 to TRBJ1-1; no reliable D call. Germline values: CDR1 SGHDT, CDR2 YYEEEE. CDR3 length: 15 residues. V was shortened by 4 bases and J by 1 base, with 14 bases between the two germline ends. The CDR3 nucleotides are TGTGCCAGCAGCCAGATCGACACCCGGAACACTGAAGCTTTCTTT. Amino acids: CASSQIDTRNTEAFF. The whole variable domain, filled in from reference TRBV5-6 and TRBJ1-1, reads DAGVTQSPTHLIKTRGQQVTLRCSPKSGHDTVSWYQQALGQGPQFIFQYYEEEERQRGNFPDRFSGHQFPNYSSELNVNALLLGDSALYLCASSQIDTRNTEAFFGQGTRLTVV.

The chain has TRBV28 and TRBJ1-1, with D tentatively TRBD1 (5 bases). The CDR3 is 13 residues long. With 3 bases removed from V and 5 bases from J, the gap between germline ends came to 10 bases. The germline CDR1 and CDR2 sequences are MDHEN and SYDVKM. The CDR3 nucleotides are TGTGCCAGCAGTTTGGGGGGAAGGACTGAAGCTTTCTTT. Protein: CASSLGGRTEAFF.

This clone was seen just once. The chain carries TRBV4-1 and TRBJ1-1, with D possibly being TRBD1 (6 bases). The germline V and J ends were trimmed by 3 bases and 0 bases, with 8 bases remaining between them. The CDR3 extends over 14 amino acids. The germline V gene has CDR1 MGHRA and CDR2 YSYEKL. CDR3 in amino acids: CASSQGAMNTEAFF. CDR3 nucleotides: TGCGCCAGCAGCCAGGGGGCAATGAACACTGAAGCTTTCTTT.

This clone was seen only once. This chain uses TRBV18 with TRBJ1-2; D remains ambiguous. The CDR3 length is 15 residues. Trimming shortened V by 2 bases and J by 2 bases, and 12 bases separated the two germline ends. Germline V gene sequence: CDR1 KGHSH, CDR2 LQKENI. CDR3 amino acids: CASSPWNDYNYGYTF. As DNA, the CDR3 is TGTGCCAGCTCACCATGGAACGACTACAACTATGGCTACACCTTC.

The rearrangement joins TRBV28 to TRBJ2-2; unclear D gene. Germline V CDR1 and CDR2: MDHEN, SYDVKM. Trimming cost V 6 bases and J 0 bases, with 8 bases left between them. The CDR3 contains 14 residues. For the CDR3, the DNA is TGTGCCAGCAGCCTAGAACCGAACACCGGGGAGCTGTTTTTT. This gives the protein CASSLEPNTGELFF.

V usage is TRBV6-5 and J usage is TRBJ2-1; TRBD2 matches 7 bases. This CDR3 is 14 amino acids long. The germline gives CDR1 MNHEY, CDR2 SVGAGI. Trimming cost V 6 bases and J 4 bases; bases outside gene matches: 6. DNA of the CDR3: TGTGCCAGCAGATCGGGGGGAGGGTACAATGAGCAGTTCTTC. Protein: CASRSGGGYNEQFF.

The CDR3 DNA reads TGTGCCAGTAGTTCTGACGGGGAAAAACTGTTTTTT. As protein: CASSSDGEKLFF. The J gene is TRBJ1-4, the V gene TRBV19; D is unclear. This CDR3 region has 12 residues. The V gene lost 5 bases and the J gene lost 8 bases, with 9 bases spanning the gap. Germline V gives CDR1 LNHDA, CDR2 SQIVND (reference sequence). The complete variable domain, with remaining parts taken from reference TRBV19 and TRBJ1-4, reads DGGITQSPKYLFRKEGQNVTLSCEQNLNHDAMYWYRQDPGQGLRLIYYSQIVNDFQKGDIAEGYSVSREKKESFPLTVTSAQKNPTAFYLCASSSDGEKLFFGSGTQLSVL.

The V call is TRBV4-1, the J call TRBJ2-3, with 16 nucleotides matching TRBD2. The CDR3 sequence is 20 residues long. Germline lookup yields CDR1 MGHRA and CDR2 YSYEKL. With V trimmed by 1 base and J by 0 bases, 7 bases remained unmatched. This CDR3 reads CASSQAAGLAGGKSTDTQYF. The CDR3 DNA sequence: TGCGCCAGCAGCCAAGCCGCGGGACTAGCGGGGGGGAAAAGCACAGATACGCAGTATTTT.

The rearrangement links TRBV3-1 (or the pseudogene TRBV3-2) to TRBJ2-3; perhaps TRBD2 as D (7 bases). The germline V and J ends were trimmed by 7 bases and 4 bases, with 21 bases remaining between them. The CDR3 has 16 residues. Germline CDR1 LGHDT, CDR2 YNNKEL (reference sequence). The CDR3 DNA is TGTGCCAGCACCCGACAAGGGGGGGGGCAAGCAGATACGCAGTATTTT. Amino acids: CASTRQGGGQADTQYF.

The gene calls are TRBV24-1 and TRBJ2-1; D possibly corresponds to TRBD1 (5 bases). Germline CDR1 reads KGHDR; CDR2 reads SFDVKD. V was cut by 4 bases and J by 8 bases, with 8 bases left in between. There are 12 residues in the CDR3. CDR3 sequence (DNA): TGTGCCACCAGTGACGACAGCGATGAGCAGTTCTTC. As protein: CATSDDSDEQFF.

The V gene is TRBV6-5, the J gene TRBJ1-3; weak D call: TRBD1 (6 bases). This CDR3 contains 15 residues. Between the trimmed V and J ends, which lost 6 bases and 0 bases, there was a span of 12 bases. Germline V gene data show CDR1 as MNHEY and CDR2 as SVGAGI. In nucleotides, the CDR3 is TGTGCCAGCAGAAACGACAGGTACTCTGGAAACACCATATATTTT. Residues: CASRNDRYSGNTIYF.

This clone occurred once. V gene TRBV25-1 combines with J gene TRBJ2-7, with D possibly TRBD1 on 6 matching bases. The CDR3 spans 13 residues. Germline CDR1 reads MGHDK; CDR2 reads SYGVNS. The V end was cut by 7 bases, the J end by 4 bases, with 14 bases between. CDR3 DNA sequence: TGTGCCAGCAAAGTGACAGGCGGATACGAGCAGTACTTC. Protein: CASKVTGGYEQYF.

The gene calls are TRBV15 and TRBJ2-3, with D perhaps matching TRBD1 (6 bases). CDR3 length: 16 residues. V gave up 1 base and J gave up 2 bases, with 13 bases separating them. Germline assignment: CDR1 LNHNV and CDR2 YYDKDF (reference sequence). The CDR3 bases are TGTGCCACCAGCAGAGTTTACAGGGCCAACACAGATACGCAGTATTTT. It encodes CATSRVYRANTDTQYF.

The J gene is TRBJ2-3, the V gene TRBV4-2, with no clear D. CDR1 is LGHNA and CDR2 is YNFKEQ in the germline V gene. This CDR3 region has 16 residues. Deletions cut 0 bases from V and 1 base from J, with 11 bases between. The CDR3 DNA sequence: TGTGCCAGCAGCCAAGATTTGCGAGGAGGCACAGATACGCAGTATTTT. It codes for CASSQDLRGGTDTQYF.

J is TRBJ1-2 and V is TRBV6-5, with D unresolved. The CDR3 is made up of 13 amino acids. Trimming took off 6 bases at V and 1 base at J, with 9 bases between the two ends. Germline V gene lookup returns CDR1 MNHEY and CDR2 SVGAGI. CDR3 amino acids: CASSLTDNYGYTF. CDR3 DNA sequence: TGTGCCAGCAGCTTAACAGATAACTATGGCTACACCTTC.

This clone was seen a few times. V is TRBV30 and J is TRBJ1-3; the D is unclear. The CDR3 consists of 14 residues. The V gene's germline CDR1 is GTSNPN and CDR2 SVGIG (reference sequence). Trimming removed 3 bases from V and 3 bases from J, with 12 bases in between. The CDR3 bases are TGTGCCTGGAGCACCGGCGGACTTGGAAACACCATATATTTT. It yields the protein CAWSTGGLGNTIYF.

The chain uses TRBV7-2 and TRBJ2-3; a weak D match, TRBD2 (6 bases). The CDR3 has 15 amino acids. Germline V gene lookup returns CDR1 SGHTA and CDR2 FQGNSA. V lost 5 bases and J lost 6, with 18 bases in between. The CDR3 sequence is CASSPRATSTDTQYF. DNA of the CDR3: TGTGCCAGCAGCCCCCGGGCGACTAGTACGGATACGCAGTATTTT. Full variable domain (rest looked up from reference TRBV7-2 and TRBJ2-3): GAGVSQSPSNKVTEKGKDVELRCDPISGHTALYWYRQSLGQGLEFLIYFQGNSAPDKSGLPSDRFSAERTGGSVSTLTIQRTQQEDSAVYLCASSPRATSTDTQYFGPGTRLTVL.

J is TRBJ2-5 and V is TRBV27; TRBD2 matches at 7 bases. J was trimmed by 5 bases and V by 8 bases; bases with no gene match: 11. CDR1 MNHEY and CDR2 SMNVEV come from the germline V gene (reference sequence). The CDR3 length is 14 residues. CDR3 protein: CASRLTRGWETQYF. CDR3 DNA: TGTGCCAGCCGCCTAACGCGGGGGTGGGAGACCCAGTACTTC.

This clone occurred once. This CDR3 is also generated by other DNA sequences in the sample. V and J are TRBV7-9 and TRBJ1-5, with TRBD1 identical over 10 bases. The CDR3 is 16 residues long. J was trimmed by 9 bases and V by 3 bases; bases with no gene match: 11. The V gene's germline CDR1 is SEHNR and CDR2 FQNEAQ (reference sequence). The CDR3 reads CASSLAGTGAGGPQHF. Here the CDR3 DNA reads TGTGCCAGCAGCTTGGCCGGGACAGGGGCTGGAGGGCCCCAGCATTTT.

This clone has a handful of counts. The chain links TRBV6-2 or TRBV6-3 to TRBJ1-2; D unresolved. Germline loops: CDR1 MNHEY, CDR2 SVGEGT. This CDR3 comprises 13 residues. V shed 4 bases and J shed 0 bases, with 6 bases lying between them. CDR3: CASSFSSNYGYTF. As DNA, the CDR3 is TGTGCCAGCAGTTTCTCCTCTAACTATGGCTACACCTTC.

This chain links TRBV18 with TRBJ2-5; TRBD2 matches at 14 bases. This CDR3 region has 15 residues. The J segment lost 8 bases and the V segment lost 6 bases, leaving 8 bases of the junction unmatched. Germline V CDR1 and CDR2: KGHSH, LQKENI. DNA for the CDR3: TGTGCCAGCTCCGGGACTAGCGGGGGCCTTGGAACCCAGTACTTC. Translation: CASSGTSGGLGTQYF.

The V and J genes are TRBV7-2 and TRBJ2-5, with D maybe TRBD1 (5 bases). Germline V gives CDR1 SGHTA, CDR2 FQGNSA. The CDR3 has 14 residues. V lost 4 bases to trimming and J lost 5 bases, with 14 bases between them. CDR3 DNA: TGTGCCAGCAGCTCGGACATTAATGGGGAGACCCAGTACTTC. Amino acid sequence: CASSSDINGETQYF.

CDR3: CASSQEPGLAGGKNEQFF. As DNA, the CDR3 is TGCGCCAGCAGCCAAGAGCCGGGACTAGCGGGGGGAAAAAATGAGCAGTTCTTC. V is TRBV4-1 and J is TRBJ2-1; 15 positions agree with TRBD2. Unmatched junction bases numbered 7, after V lost 0 bases and J lost 7 bases. The V gene's germline CDR1 is MGHRA and CDR2 YSYEKL. The CDR3 is 18 amino acids.

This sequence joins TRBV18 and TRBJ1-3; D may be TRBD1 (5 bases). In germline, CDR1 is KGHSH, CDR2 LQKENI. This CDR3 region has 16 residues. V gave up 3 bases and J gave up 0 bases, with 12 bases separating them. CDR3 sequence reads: CASSPLGLSSGNTIYF. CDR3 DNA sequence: TGTGCCAGCTCACCCTTGGGACTGAGCTCTGGAAACACCATATATTTT.

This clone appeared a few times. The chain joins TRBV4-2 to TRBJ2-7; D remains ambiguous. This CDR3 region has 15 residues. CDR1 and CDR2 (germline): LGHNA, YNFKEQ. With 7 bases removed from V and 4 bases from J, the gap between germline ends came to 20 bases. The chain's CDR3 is CASTLTMTGFYEQYF. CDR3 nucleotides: TGTGCCAGCACCTTAACGATGACGGGTTTTTACGAGCAGTACTTC.